Included here is one TCR beta chain sequence, with context. This sample was taken from a study of T cells after yellow fever vaccination. General study findings and limits: Contamination by abundant bulk-population clonotypes could be present in FACS-sorted repertoires.

A universal primer site and UMIs were added as TCR cDNA was made by 5'RACE template switching. TCRdb reprocessed the 5' RACE reads via MiXCR and lists one record per CDR3 protein. The data hold roughly 85,000 distinct CDR3 sequences, with 13% observed a single time. Germline lookup yields CDR1 MNHEY and CDR2 SMNVEV (reference sequence). Germline trimming cut 3 bases from V and 7 bases from J; bases unmatched to any gene: 12. The CDR3 has 17 residues. Sequenced material: CD8+ T cells not binding an NS4B(214-222) dextramer, sorted from PBMCs, taken approximately 22 days after the first yellow fever vaccination. The TCR comes from a man younger than 35 who received the YFV17D yellow fever vaccine. This chain uses TRBV27 with TRBJ1-2; 12 bases are a match to TRBD1. CDR3 in amino acids: CASSFIRDRGRWGGYTF. DNA of the CDR3: TGTGCCAGCAGTTTTATCCGGGACAGGGGGCGTTGGGGTGGCTACACCTTC.